These 18 T cell receptor beta chains were all obtained from the same sample, sequenced in a study of blood T cell repertoires in COVID-19. Profiled with immunoSEQ multiplex PCR; TCRdb holds only in-frame clones, not every one. Counted here are fewer than 90,000 clones, about 95% occurring once; the ten biggest clones make up about 4.5%. Sequencing was done on a sample of peripheral blood. The receptor set was obtained from a human donor with active COVID-19. The donor label of this sample is uncertain.

The V and J genes are TRBV27 and TRBJ2-5, with 9 nucleotides matching TRBD2. Trimming cost V 5 bases and J 3 bases; bases outside gene matches: 16. The CDR3 is made up of 18 amino acids. Germline V gene data show CDR1 as MNHEY and CDR2 as SMNVEV (reference sequence). The CDR3 region has the DNA TGTGCCAGCAGTGGCCCTTGGGCGGGAGGGCCTGGGAAAGAGACCCAGTACTTC. Translated: CASSGPWAGGPGKETQYF.

The chain couples TRBV6-6 to TRBJ1-4; weak D call: TRBD1 (5 bases). V was pared by 2 bases and J by 5 bases, with 9 bases between. The V gene's germline CDR1 is MNHNY and CDR2 SVGAGI (reference sequence). The CDR3 is 14 amino acids. CDR3 loop: CASSYGGSNEKLFF. In DNA, the CDR3 is TGTGCCAGCAGTTACGGGGGGTCCAATGAAAAACTGTTTTTT.

The V gene is TRBV6-2 or TRBV6-3, the J gene TRBJ2-4, with a weak D call TRBD2 (6 bases). This CDR3 comprises 17 residues. Germline V gene sequence: CDR1 MNHEY, CDR2 SVGEGT. The V and J ends lost 2 bases and 7 bases respectively, with 21 bases between them. The CDR3 reads CASSYRFWEVGENIQYF. The CDR3 DNA sequence: TGTGCCAGCAGTTACCGCTTCTGGGAGGTAGGGGAGAACATTCAGTACTTC.

DNA of the CDR3: TGTGCCAGCAAGGGAGACAGCAATCAGCCCCAGCATTTT. Translation: CASKGDSNQPQHF. The V and J genes are TRBV6-6 and TRBJ1-5; D is ambiguous. Trimming took off 7 bases at V and 1 base at J, with 8 bases between the two ends. The CDR3 has 13 residues. The germline V gene has CDR1 MNHNY and CDR2 SVGAGI (reference sequence).

This clone came up once. The rearrangement joins TRBV27 to TRBJ2-1; 11 bases are a match to TRBD2. Germline CDR1 MNHEY, CDR2 SMNVEV (reference sequence). Trimming cost V 3 bases and J 6 bases; bases outside gene matches: 4. There are 15 residues in the CDR3. As DNA, the CDR3 is TGTGCCAGCAGTTTGGTTCTAGCGGGAGGCAATGAGCAGTTCTTC. Its protein product is CASSLVLAGGNEQFF.

This chain uses TRBV6-2 or TRBV6-3 with TRBJ2-7; TRBD2 matches at 12 bases. Germline loops: CDR1 MNHEY, CDR2 SVGEGT. This CDR3 is built from 16 residues. V gave up 4 bases and J gave up 0 bases; unmatched junction bases: 4. Here the CDR3 reads CASSSPGLAGSYEQYF. The CDR3 DNA reads TGTGCCAGCAGTTCACCGGGACTAGCGGGCTCCTACGAGCAGTACTTC.

The chain couples TRBV27 to TRBJ1-2; 11 nucleotides align to TRBD1. This CDR3 has 12 residues. Germline values: CDR1 MNHEY, CDR2 SMNVEV (reference sequence). V was clipped by 9 bases and J by 7 bases; unmatched bases: 4. CDR3 sequence reads: CASGQGAGGYTF. CDR3 in DNA: TGTGCCAGTGGACAGGGGGCTGGTGGCTACACCTTC.

V usage is TRBV5-1 and J usage is TRBJ2-7; 10 nucleotides align to TRBD1. Germline V CDR1 and CDR2: SGHRS, YFSETQ. This CDR3 has 14 residues. V was pared by 5 bases and J by 0 bases, with 2 bases of the junction left unmatched. CDR3 nucleotide sequence: TGCGCCAGCAGTCGGGACAGGGGCTCCTACGAGCAGTACTTC. It translates to CASSRDRGSYEQYF.

The chain joins TRBV3-1 (or the pseudogene TRBV3-2) to TRBJ2-1, with 10 bases aligning to TRBD2. Germline V CDR1 and CDR2: LGHDT, YNNKEL (reference sequence). V lost 0 bases and J lost 5; bases outside the gene matches: 1. The CDR3 has 15 residues. The CDR3: CASSQELAGHNEQFF. DNA for the CDR3: TGTGCCAGCAGCCAAGAACTAGCGGGGCACAATGAGCAGTTCTTC.

The chain couples TRBV7-2 to TRBJ1-5; tentatively, D is TRBD1 (6 bases). Germline V lookup: CDR1 SGHTA, CDR2 FQGNSA. V was clipped by 4 bases and J by 9 bases, with 22 bases between them. The CDR3 runs 16 residues. CDR3 bases: TGTGCCAGCAGCTCGTATCCCCGGGGGGGCCTTTGGCCCCAGCATTTT. Amino acid sequence: CASSSYPRGGLWPQHF.

This chain uses TRBV7-2 with TRBJ1-2, with 9 bases that match TRBD1. CDR1 SGHTA and CDR2 FQGNSA come from the germline V gene. The CDR3 sequence is 15 residues long. Unmatched junction bases numbered 11, after V lost 4 bases and J lost 8 bases. The CDR3 DNA follows: TGTGCCAGCAGCTACCGGGACAGGGCTCGAGCCGGCTACACCTTC. This encodes CASSYRDRARAGYTF.

This clone was counted a few times. The chain is built from TRBV19 and TRBJ1-5; D might be TRBD1 (6 bases). This CDR3 has 15 amino acids. The V gene lost 2 bases and the J gene lost 7 bases, with 15 bases spanning the gap. CDR1 and CDR2 from the germline V gene are LNHDA and SQIVND (reference sequence). CDR3 nucleotides: TGTGCCAGTAGTATATTTGGGGGCCTACGACAGCCCCAGCATTTT. This gives the protein CASSIFGGLRQPQHF. The variable domain in full, completed from reference TRBV19 and TRBJ1-5, reads DGGITQSPKYLFRKEGQNVTLSCEQNLNHDAMYWYRQDPGQGLRLIYYSQIVNDFQKGDIAEGYSVSREKKESFPLTVTSAQKNPTAFYLCASSIFGGLRQPQHFGDGTRLSIL.

This chain uses TRBV27 with TRBJ1-5; possible D gene TRBD1, 5 bases. The CDR3 has 17 amino acids. The V end lost 6 bases, the J end lost 0 bases, and 18 bases lay between the germline ends. Germline V gene data show CDR1 as MNHEY and CDR2 as SMNVEV (reference sequence). CDR3 nucleotide sequence: TGTGCCAGCAGAAATACCAGGGTCGGGTATAGCAATCAGCCCCAGCATTTT. It encodes CASRNTRVGYSNQPQHF.

This chain uses TRBV11-2 with TRBJ2-3; 12 bases are shared with TRBD2. Trimming took 4 bases from V and 1 from J; bases not matched to a gene: 0. The length of the CDR3 is 15 residues. Germline CDR1 reads SGHAT; CDR2 reads FQNNGV. CDR3 residues: CASSWTSGGTDTQYF. The CDR3 DNA is TGTGCCAGCAGCTGGACTAGCGGGGGCACAGATACGCAGTATTTT.

Here the CDR3 DNA reads TGTGCCATCAGTGAGGGGGGAGGATCACCCCTCCACTTT. This sequence encodes CAISEGGGSPLHF. This chain connects TRBV10-3 to TRBJ1-6; D perhaps matches TRBD1 (5 bases). Trimming pared 2 bases from V and 10 bases from J, leaving 9 bases between. The CDR3 totals 13 residues. Germline CDR1 is ENHRY and CDR2 is SYGVKD.

This chain connects TRBV11-2 to TRBJ1-2, with 10 positions matching TRBD1. This CDR3 is 14 amino acids long. With V trimmed by 3 bases and J by 9 bases, 7 bases remained unmatched. Germline V gene data show CDR1 as SGHAT and CDR2 as FQNNGV. The CDR3 is CASSFGTGDYSYTF. The CDR3 DNA sequence: TGTGCCAGCAGCTTTGGGACAGGGGACTACAGCTACACCTTC. Full variable domain (missing parts from reference TRBV11-2 and TRBJ1-2): EAGVAQSPRYKIIEKRQSVAFWCNPISGHATLYWYQQILGQGPKLLIQFQNNGVVDDSQLPKDRFSAERLKGVDSTLKIQPAKLEDSAVYLCASSFGTGDYSYTFGSGTRLTVV.

Only one count was recorded for this clone. The rearrangement links TRBV12-5 to TRBJ2-2; 7 bases fit TRBD1. CDR3 length: 14 amino acids. J lost 7 bases, V lost 3 bases, and 5 bases had no gene match. CDR1 is LGHNT and CDR2 is FRNRAP in the germline V gene. This chain's CDR3 is CASGLGQVGGELFF. In DNA, the CDR3 is TGTGCTAGTGGTTTAGGACAGGTTGGCGGGGAGCTGTTTTTT.

V usage is TRBV5-4 and J usage is TRBJ2-7; TRBD2 agrees at 7 bases. In germline, CDR1 is SGHNT, CDR2 YYREEE (reference sequence). The CDR3 length is 12 residues. The CDR3 bases are TGTGCTATGGGGGGGGGATTCTACGAGCAGTACTTC. Its translation: CAMGGGFYEQYF.